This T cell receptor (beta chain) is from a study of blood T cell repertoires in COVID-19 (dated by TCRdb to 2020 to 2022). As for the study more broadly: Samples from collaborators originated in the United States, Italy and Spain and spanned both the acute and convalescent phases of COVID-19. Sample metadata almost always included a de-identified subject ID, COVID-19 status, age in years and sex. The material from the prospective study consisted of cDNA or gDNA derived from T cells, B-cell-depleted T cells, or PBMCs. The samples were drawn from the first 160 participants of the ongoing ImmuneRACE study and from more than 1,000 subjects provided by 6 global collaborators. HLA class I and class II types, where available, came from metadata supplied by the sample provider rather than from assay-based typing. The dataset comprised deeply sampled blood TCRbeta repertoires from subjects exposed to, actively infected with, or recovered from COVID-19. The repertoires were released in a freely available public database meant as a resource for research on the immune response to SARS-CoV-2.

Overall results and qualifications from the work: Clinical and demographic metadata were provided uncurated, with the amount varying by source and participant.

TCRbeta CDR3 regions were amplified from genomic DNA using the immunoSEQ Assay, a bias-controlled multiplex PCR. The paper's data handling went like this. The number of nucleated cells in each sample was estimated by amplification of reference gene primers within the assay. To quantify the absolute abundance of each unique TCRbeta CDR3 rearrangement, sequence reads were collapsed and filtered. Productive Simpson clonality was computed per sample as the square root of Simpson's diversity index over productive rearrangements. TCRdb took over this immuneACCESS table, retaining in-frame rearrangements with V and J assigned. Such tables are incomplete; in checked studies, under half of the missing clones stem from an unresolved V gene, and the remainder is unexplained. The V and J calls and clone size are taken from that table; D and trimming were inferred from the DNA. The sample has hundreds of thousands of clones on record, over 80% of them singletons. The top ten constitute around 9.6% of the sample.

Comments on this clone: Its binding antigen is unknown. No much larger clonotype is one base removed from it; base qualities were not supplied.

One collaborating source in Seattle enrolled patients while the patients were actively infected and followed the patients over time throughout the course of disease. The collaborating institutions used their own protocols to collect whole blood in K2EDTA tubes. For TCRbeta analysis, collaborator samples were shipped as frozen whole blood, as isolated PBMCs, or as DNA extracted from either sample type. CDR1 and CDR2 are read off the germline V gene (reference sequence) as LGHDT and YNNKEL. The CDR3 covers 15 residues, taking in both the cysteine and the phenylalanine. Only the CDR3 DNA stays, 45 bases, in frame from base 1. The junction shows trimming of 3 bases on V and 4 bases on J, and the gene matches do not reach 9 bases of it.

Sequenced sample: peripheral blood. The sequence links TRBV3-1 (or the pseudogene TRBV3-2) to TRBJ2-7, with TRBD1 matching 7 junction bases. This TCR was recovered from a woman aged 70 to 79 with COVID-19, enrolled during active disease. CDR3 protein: CASSQTGPLGYEQYF. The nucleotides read TGTGCCAGCAGCCAGACAGGGCCTTTGGGGTACGAGCAGTACTTC.